A single TCR beta chain is shown here with its context. What it binds is not known. The study ran its PCR with 60 Vbeta and 13 Jbeta primers. Some clones are missing from TCRdb's copy, which holds only in-frame ones; the method was immunoSEQ multiplex PCR. The table includes some 150,000 clones, 79% detected once. This entry comes from a study of cytomegalovirus exposure and HLA in healthy donors. Study-level findings and limits: The classifier reportedly diagnosed cytomegalovirus status with high specificity and sensitivity. Earlier analysis looked at TCR beta V segments, and most were productive about 87% or about 30% of the time. In vitro work confirmed that three CMV-associated chains recognize CMV antigens.

V lost 1 base to trimming and J lost 3 bases; unmatched junction nucleotides: 7. Germline V gene sequence: CDR1 SGHDT, CDR2 YYEEEE. The CDR3 runs to 16 residues. This TCR derives from a male donor in good health and CMV-seronegative. The chain has TRBV5-6 and TRBJ2-3, with 8 bases aligning to TRBD1. The sequencing sample was made of PBMCs. Here the CDR3 DNA reads TGTGCCAGCAGCTTGCGGCAGGGGGCGAGGACAGATACGCAGTATTTT. Translation: CASSLRQGARTDTQYF.